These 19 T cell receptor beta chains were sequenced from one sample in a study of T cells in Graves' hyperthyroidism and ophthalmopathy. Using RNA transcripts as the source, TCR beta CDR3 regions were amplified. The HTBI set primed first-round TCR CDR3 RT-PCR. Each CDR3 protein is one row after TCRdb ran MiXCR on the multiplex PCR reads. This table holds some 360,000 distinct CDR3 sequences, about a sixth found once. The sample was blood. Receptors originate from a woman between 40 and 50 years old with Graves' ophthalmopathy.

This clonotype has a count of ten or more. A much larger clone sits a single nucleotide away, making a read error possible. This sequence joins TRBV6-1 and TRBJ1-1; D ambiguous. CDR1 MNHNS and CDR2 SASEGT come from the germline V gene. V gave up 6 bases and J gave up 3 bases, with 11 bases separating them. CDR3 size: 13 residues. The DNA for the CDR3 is TGTGCCAGCAGACCCCCGCGGGACACTGAAGCTTTCTTT. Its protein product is CASRPPRDTEAFF.

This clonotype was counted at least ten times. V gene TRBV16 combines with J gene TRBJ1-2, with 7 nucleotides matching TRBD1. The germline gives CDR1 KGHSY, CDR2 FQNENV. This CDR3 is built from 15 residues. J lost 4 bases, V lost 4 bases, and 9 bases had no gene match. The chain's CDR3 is CASSPPGQTVYGYTF. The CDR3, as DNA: TGTGCCAGCAGCCCACCGGGACAGACAGTCTATGGCTACACCTTC. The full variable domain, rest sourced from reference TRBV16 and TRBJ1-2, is GEEVAQTPKHLVRGEGQKAKLYCAPIKGHSYVFWYQQVLKNEFKFLISFQNENVFDETGMPKERFSAKCLPNSPCSLEIQATKLEDSAVYFCASSPPGQTVYGYTFGSGTRLTVV.

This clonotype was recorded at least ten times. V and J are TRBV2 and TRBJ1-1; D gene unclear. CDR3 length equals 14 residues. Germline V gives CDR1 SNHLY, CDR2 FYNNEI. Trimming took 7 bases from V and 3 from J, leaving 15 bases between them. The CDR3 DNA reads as TGTGCCAGCAAGCTCGGCGGATCCTACACTGAAGCTTTCTTT. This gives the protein CASKLGGSYTEAFF. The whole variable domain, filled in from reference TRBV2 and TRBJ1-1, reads EPEVTQTPSHQVTQMGQEVILRCVPISNHLYFYWYRQILGQKVEFLVSFYNNEISEKSEIFDDQFSVERPDGSNFTLKIRSTKLEDSAMYFCASKLGGSYTEAFFGQGTRLTVV.

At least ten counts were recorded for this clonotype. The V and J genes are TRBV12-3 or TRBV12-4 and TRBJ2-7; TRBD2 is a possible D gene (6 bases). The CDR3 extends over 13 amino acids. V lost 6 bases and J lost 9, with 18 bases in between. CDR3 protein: CASRGDWGLSQYF. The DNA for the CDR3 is TGTGCCAGCAGAGGGGACTGGGGATTGTCGCAGTACTTC.

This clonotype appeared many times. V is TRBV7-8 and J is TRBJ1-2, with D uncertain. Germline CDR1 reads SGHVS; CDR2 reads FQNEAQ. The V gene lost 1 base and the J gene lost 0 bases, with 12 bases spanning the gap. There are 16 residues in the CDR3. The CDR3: CASSLVPQATNYGYTF. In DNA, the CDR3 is TGTGCCAGCAGCTTAGTTCCCCAGGCTACTAACTATGGCTACACCTTC.

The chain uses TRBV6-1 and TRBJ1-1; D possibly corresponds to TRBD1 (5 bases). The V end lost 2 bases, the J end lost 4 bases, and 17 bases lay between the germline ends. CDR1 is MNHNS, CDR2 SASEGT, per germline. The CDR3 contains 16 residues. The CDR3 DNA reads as TGTGCCAGCAGTGAATTTCGGTCCAGGGTGATCACTGAAGCTTTCTTT. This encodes CASSEFRSRVITEAFF.

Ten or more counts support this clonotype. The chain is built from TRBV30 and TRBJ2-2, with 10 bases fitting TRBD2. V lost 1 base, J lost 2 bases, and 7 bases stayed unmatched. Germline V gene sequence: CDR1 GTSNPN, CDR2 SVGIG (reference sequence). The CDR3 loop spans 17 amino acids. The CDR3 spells CAWSDPWTSGNTGELFF. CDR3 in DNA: TGTGCCTGGAGTGACCCTTGGACTAGCGGAAACACCGGGGAGCTGTTTTTT. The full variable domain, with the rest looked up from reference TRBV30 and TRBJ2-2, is SQTIHQWPATLVQPVGSPLSLECTVEGTSNPNLYWYRQAAGRGLQLLFYSVGIGQISSEVPQNLSASRPQDRQFILSSKKLLLSDSGFYLCAWSDPWTSGNTGELFFGEGSRLTVL.

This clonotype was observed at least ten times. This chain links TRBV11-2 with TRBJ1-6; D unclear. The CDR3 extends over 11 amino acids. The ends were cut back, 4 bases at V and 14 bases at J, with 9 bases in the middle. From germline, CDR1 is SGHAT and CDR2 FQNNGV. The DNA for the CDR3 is TGTGCCAGCAGCTCCCTCTCAACCCTCCACTTT. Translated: CASSSLSTLHF.

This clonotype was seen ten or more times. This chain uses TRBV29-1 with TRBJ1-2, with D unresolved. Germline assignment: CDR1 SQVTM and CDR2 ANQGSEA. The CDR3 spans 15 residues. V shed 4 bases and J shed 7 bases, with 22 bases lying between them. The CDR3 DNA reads TGCAGCGTTGGGGCTGACTGGGAGGATCCGGTTGGCTACACCTTC. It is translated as CSVGADWEDPVGYTF.

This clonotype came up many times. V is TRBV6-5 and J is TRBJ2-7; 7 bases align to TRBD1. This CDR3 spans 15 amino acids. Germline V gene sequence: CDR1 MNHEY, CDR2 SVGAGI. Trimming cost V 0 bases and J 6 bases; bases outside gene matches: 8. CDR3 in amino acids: CASSYSETGEGEQYF. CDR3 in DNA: TGTGCCAGCAGTTACTCCGAAACAGGGGAAGGCGAGCAGTACTTC.

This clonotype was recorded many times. In DNA, the CDR3 is TGTGCCAGCTCCGTGAGCCCGGAAAGCTCCTACGAGCAGTACTTC. Translation gives CASSVSPESSYEQYF. The chain combines TRBV18 with TRBJ2-7; D is undetermined. CDR1 is KGHSH, CDR2 LQKENI, per germline. The CDR3 is 15 amino acids. Trimming stripped 6 bases from V and 0 bases from J, with 15 bases between. The variable domain in full, completed from reference TRBV18 and TRBJ2-7, reads NAGVMQNPRHLVRRRGQEARLRCSPMKGHSHVYWYRQLPEEGLKFMVYLQKENIIDESGMPKERFSAEFPKEGPSILRIQQVVRGDSAAYFCASSVSPESSYEQYFGPGTRLTVT.

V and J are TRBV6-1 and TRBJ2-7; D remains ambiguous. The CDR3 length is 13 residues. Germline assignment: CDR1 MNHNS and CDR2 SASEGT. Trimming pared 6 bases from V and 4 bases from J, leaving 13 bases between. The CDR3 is CASRGGAKYEQYF. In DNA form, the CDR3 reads TGTGCCAGCAGGGGCGGAGCAAAATACGAGCAGTACTTC.

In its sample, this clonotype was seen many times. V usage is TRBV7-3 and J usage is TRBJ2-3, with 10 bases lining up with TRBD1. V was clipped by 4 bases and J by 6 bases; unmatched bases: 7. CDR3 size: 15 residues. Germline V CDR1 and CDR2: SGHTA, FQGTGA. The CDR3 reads CASSSGQGVGDTQYF. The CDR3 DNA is TGTGCCAGCAGCTCCGGACAGGGGGTGGGTGATACGCAGTATTTT.

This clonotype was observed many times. The CDR3 is CASSKWDRENQPQHF. CDR3 DNA: TGTGCCAGCAGCAAATGGGACAGGGAGAATCAGCCCCAGCATTTT. The chain employs TRBV7-2 and TRBJ1-5, with 9 positions matching TRBD1. V lost 5 bases to trimming and J lost 4 bases; unmatched junction nucleotides: 6. The CDR3 consists of 15 residues. The germline gives CDR1 SGHTA, CDR2 FQGNSA.

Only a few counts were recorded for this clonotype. CDR3 in amino acids: CASSLEGAGGPGAGELFF. CDR3 nucleotides: TGCGCCAGCAGCTTGGAAGGAGCGGGAGGGCCCGGCGCCGGGGAGCTGTTTTTT. The genes are TRBV5-1 and TRBJ2-2; 10 bases match TRBD2. The CDR3 has 18 residues. Losses at the gene ends were 0 bases for V and 6 bases for J; bases not matched to a gene: 11. Germline V lookup: CDR1 SGHRS, CDR2 YFSETQ.

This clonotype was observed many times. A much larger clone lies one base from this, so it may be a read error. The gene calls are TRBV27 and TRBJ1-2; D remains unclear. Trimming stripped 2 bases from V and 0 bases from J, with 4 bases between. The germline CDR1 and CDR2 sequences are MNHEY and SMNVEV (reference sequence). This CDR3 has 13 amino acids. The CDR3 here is CASSLVANYGYTF. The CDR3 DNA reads TGTGCCAGCAGTTTAGTCGCTAACTATGGCTACACCTTC.

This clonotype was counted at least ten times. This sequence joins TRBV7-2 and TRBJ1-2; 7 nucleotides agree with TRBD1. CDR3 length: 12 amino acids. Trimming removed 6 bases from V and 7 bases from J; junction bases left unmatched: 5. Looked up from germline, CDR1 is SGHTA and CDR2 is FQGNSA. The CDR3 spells CASSEGAGGYTF. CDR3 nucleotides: TGTGCCAGCAGTGAGGGGGCAGGTGGCTACACCTTC.

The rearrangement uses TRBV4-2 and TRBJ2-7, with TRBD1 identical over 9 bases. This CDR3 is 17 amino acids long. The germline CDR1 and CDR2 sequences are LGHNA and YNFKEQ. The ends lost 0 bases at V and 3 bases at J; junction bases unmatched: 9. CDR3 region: CASSQETGTGFSYEQYF. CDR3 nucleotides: TGTGCCAGCAGCCAAGAGACCGGGACAGGGTTTAGCTACGAGCAGTACTTC.

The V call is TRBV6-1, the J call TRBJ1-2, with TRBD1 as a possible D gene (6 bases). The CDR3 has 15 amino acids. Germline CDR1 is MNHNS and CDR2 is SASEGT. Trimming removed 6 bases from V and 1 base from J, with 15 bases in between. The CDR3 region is CASSPQGGDNYGYTF. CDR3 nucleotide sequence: TGTGCCAGCAGCCCACAGGGTGGGGATAACTATGGCTACACCTTC.